Listed below are T cell receptor beta chains from one sample, sequenced in a study of blood T cell repertoires in COVID-19. The method was immunoSEQ multiplex PCR; TCRdb's version includes in-frame clones alone and lacks a portion of them. The sample includes about 240,000 clones, approximately 80% seen only once; the top ten take more than 8%. Material for sequencing was peripheral blood. These receptors originate from a woman older than 75 with acute or convalescent COVID-19. Both conserved end residues are part of each CDR3. Fields, in order: J gene, D gene, clone size, V gene, CDR3 protein, CDR3 DNA. D genes are given only for firm matches. Clone size is given for some rows only: seen once, a few or many times, or a class if the clone is expanded.

TRBJ1-2 NA once TRBV13 CASSLRSIGTGTLGYTF TGTGCCAGCAGCTTACGTTCTATTGGTACCGGGACACTGGGCTACACCTTC
TRBJ2-3 TRBD1 NA TRBV9 CASSVGLGQGADTQYF TGTGCCAGCAGCGTAGGATTGGGACAGGGGGCAGATACGCAGTATTTT
TRBJ2-2 NA NA TRBV19 CASSIGSYTGELFF TGTGCCAGTAGTATAGGGAGCTACACCGGGGAGCTGTTTTTT
TRBJ2-1 TRBD1 NA TRBV5-4 CASSLSQTGIDEQFF TGTGCCAGCAGCTTGAGCCAGACAGGGATCGATGAGCAGTTCTTC
TRBJ2-5 NA NA TRBV5-4 CASSFTTDQETQYF TGTGCCAGCAGCTTTACGACAGATCAAGAGACCCAGTACTTC
TRBJ1-6 NA NA TRBV10-3 CAISDRNPGVPPLHF TGTGCCATCAGTGATCGTAACCCGGGAGTGCCACCCCTCCACTTT
TRBJ1-1 TRBD1 NA TRBV6-1 CASSMGQGRNTEAFF TGTGCCAGCAGTATGGGACAGGGACGGAACACTGAAGCTTTCTTT
TRBJ2-1 TRBD1 NA TRBV14 CASSRNRGNNNEQFF TGTGCCAGCAGCCGAAACAGGGGGAACAATAATGAGCAGTTCTTC
TRBJ2-1 TRBD2 NA TRBV3-1/TRBV3-2 CASSRAGGARNEQFF TGTGCCAGCAGCCGGGCGGGGGGCGCGCGGAATGAGCAGTTCTTC
TRBJ2-1 NA NA TRBV5-1 CASSLASPLYNEQFF TGCGCCAGCAGCTTGGCGTCCCCCCTCTACAATGAGCAGTTCTTC
TRBJ2-5 TRBD1 NA TRBV30 CAWKGAGETQYF TGTGCCTGGAAGGGGGCCGGGGAGACCCAGTACTTC
TRBJ1-5 NA NA TRBV9 CASSVGGGQPQHF TGTGCCAGCAGCGTAGGGGGAGGTCAGCCCCAGCATTTT
TRBJ2-7 TRBD1 NA TRBV6-6 CASRRTGEAYEQYF TGTGCCAGCAGGCGGACAGGGGAAGCCTACGAGCAGTACTTC
TRBJ2-7 TRBD1 few TRBV27 CASSLNRGRYEQYF TGTGCCAGCAGTTTGAACAGGGGAAGGTACGAGCAGTACTTC
TRBJ1-4 TRBD1 NA TRBV3-1/TRBV3-2 CASSPDRGGGEKLFF TGTGCCAGCAGCCCCGACAGGGGCGGAGGTGAAAAACTGTTTTTT
TRBJ1-4 TRBD1 NA TRBV19 CATRTWTGYNEKLFF TGTGCCACCAGGACTTGGACAGGATATAATGAAAAACTGTTTTTT
TRBJ1-1 NA NA TRBV2 CASSNSGNTEAFF TGTGCCAGCAGTAACTCCGGGAACACTGAAGCTTTCTTT
TRBJ2-1 NA NA TRBV19 CASSIDDSRSYNEQFF TGTGCCAGTAGTATAGATGATAGCCGGTCCTACAATGAGCAGTTCTTC
TRBJ2-5 TRBD1 NA TRBV19 CASSRDRVWETQYF TGTGCCAGCTCTCGGGACAGGGTTTGGGAGACCCAGTACTTC
TRBJ1-1 NA NA TRBV2 CASSDSTRNTEAFF TGTGCCAGCAGTGACAGTACAAGGAACACTGAAGCTTTCTTT
TRBJ1-2 NA NA TRBV6-2/TRBV6-3 CASIPRERPNYGYTF TGTGCCAGCATCCCCCGGGAGCGACCTAACTATGGCTACACCTTC
TRBJ1-3 NA NA TRBV4-1 CASSQETTAGNTIYF TGCGCCAGCAGCCAAGAGACGACAGCTGGAAACACCATATATTTT
TRBJ1-1 NA few TRBV11-2 CASSLRGESAEAFF TGTGCCAGCAGCTTACGGGGTGAGAGTGCTGAAGCTTTCTTT
TRBJ1-1 NA NA TRBV3-1/TRBV3-2 CASSIQGMNTEAFF TGTGCCAGCAGCATACAGGGAATGAACACTGAAGCTTTCTTT
TRBJ1-2 NA NA TRBV2 CASSDDSFSYGYTF TGTGCCAGCAGTGACGACAGTTTTTCCTATGGCTACACCTTC
TRBJ2-1 TRBD1 NA TRBV28 CASSPTGWEQNEQFF TGTGCCAGCAGCCCGACAGGGTGGGAACAAAATGAGCAGTTCTTC
TRBJ1-3 TRBD1 NA TRBV18 CASSGTEIGNTIYF TGTGCCAGCTCCGGGACAGAGATTGGAAACACCATATATTTT
TRBJ2-5 NA NA TRBV5-4 CASSLGSRAPETQYF TGTGCCAGCAGCTTAGGTTCGAGGGCACCGGAGACCCAGTACTTC
TRBJ1-1 NA NA TRBV27 CASSLRGKNTEAFF TGTGCCAGCAGTTTACGGGGTAAGAACACTGAAGCTTTCTTT
TRBJ1-5 TRBD1 few TRBV19 CASSPPGQGTFSNQPQHF TGTGCCAGTAGTCCACCGGGACAGGGGACGTTTAGCAATCAGCCCCAGCATTTT
TRBJ1-5 NA NA TRBV12-3/TRBV12-4 CASNLGAGQPQHF TGTGCCAGCAACCTGGGCGCTGGGCAGCCCCAGCATTTT
TRBJ2-7 NA NA TRBV28 CASIPGGGGVSEQYF TGTGCCAGCATCCCCGGGGGTGGAGGGGTGAGCGAGCAGTACTTC
TRBJ1-1 TRBD1 NA TRBV18 CASSPPDRGYTEAFF TGTGCCAGCTCACCACCCGACAGGGGATACACTGAAGCTTTCTTT
TRBJ1-3 TRBD1 NA TRBV27 CASRTGADTIYF TGTGCCAGCAGGACAGGGGCAGACACCATATATTTT
TRBJ1-2 TRBD1 NA TRBV11-2 CASSLDLGTGYGYTF TGTGCCAGCAGCTTAGATCTTGGGACAGGGTATGGCTACACCTTC
TRBJ1-5 NA NA TRBV2 CASGQSNQPQHF TGTGCCAGCGGGCAGAGCAATCAGCCCCAGCATTTT
TRBJ2-7 TRBD1 NA TRBV5-1 CASSRVPGQGSEQYF TGCGCCAGCAGCCGCGTCCCGGGACAGGGTTCCGAGCAGTACTTC
TRBJ1-2 TRBD1 once TRBV4-1 CASSQELPGQGPGYTF TGCGCCAGCAGCCAAGAACTTCCGGGACAGGGACCTGGCTACACCTTC
TRBJ1-6 NA few TRBV28 CASSLQGSNNSPLHF TGTGCCAGCAGTTTACAGGGAAGTAATAATTCACCCCTCCACTTT
TRBJ2-4 TRBD2 NA TRBV7-2 CASSFGLAAKNIQYF TGTGCCAGCAGCTTCGGACTAGCGGCCAAAAACATTCAGTACTTC
TRBJ2-7 NA few TRBV5-1 CASSLAGFPYEQYF TGCGCCAGCAGCTTAGCGGGTTTTCCTTACGAGCAGTACTTC
TRBJ1-3 NA NA TRBV28 CASSLSAGGRTIYF TGTGCCAGCAGTTTGTCGGCGGGCGGCCGAACCATATATTTT
TRBJ2-3 TRBD2 NA TRBV14 CASSPLAGVHTDTQYF TGTGCCAGCAGCCCGTTGGCGGGGGTACACACAGATACGCAGTATTTT
TRBJ1-6 NA NA TRBV3-1/TRBV3-2 CASSPTRGGNSPLHF TGTGCCAGCAGCCCCACCCGAGGTGGAAATTCACCCCTCCACTTT
TRBJ2-1 NA NA TRBV20-1 CSAPFGNEQFF TGCAGTGCCCCTTTCGGCAATGAGCAGTTCTTC
TRBJ1-5 NA NA TRBV27 CASRMPGPNQPQHF TGTGCCAGCAGGATGCCAGGTCCCAATCAGCCCCAGCATTTT
TRBJ1-2 NA NA TRBV29-1 CSVPPAVGGGYGYTF TGCAGCGTACCCCCGGCGGTGGGGGGTGGCTATGGCTACACCTTC
TRBJ1-1 NA NA TRBV2 CASSARGGAHTEAFF TGTGCCAGCAGTGCTCGGGGGGGGGCGCACACTGAAGCTTTCTTT
TRBJ2-5 TRBD2 NA TRBV6-5 CASKGSGDPPTQYF TGTGCCAGCAAGGGTAGCGGGGACCCCCCGACCCAGTACTTC
TRBJ2-1 TRBD1 NA TRBV5-1 CASTRIGQGSSSYNEQFF TGCGCCAGCACCCGTATAGGACAGGGGTCGAGCTCCTACAATGAGCAGTTCTTC
TRBJ1-3 TRBD1 NA TRBV7-2 CASSLGDRGRNTIYF TGTGCCAGCAGCTTAGGGGACAGGGGAAGAAACACCATATATTTT
TRBJ1-5 NA few TRBV6-1 CASSEGNRFNQPQHF TGTGCCAGCAGTGAAGGGAACAGGTTCAATCAGCCCCAGCATTTT
TRBJ2-1 TRBD1 once TRBV5-1 CASSGSGTGVSEQFF TGCGCCAGCAGCGGATCCGGGACAGGGGTGAGTGAGCAGTTCTTC